This T cell receptor beta chain was observed in a study of T cell responses to AZD1222 COVID-19 vaccine. Study observations and caveats: The study sampled repertoires only after the peak T cell response. It was only six AZD1222 recipients who were seropositive at baseline. With dominance at 160-218 and 743-854, vaccine-associated CD4 TCRs spanned spike. The donors showed a predominance of white British ancestry and of females, with possible underestimation of clonal diversity.

In regard to this clone: Its specificity is unknown.

The table came from immunoSEQ multiplex PCR; TCRdb's copy has only in-frame clones and leaves some out. Of under 200,000 clones detected, roughly 90% appear once; the ten largest clones hold 4% to 4.5%. The CDR3 length is 13 residues. Deletions cut 11 bases from V and 4 bases from J, with 16 bases between. The receptor was derived from an adult who received the AZD1222 COVID-19 vaccine. The source material was peripheral blood, sampled 28 days after the second AZD1222 dose. The chain couples TRBV12-3 or TRBV12-4 to TRBJ2-3; no definite D call. CDR3 bases: TGTGCCGGTAAGGGTTCTGCATCAGATACGCAGTATTTT. Its translation: CAGKGSASDTQYF.